The 9 T cell receptor beta chains below were found in one sample sequenced in a study of neoadjuvant anti-PD-1 for oral cavity cancer. The table came from immunoSEQ multiplex PCR; TCRdb's copy has only in-frame clones and leaves some out. The sample holds 70,000 to 95,000 clones, approximately 80% seen once. The specimen was PBMCs, collected before nivolumab (anti-PD-1) treatment. All receptors come from a person aged 35-79 years with oral cavity squamous cell carcinoma.

The CDR3 protein is CSVGGLSGRYYNEQFF. CDR3 DNA: TGCAGCGTCGGTGGTCTTAGCGGGAGGTACTACAATGAGCAGTTCTTC. The genes are TRBV29-1 and TRBJ2-1; 10 bases match TRBD2. The CDR3 is 16 residues long. The V segment lost 6 bases and the J segment 3 bases; nucleotides outside the gene matches: 11. Germline V gene lookup returns CDR1 SQVTM and CDR2 ANQGSEA.

The chain recombines TRBV7-8 with TRBJ2-3; D gene ambiguous. The germline V gene encodes CDR1 SGHVS and CDR2 FQNEAQ. The germline V and J ends were trimmed by 3 bases and 5 bases, with 9 bases remaining between them. This CDR3 region has 13 residues. CDR3 in DNA: TGTGCCAGCAGCTTCGGTGAGCGAGATACGCAGTATTTT. It specifies CASSFGERDTQYF.

The CDR3 spells CASSSWQWQETQYF. Written as DNA, the CDR3 is TGTGCCAGCAGTTCTTGGCAGTGGCAAGAGACCCAGTACTTC. The rearrangement joins TRBV28 to TRBJ2-5; D is undetermined. V was cut by 4 bases and J by 2 bases, with 11 bases left in between. The CDR3 length is 14 residues. Per germline, CDR1 MDHEN and CDR2 SYDVKM. Drawing the rest from reference TRBV28 and TRBJ2-5, the complete variable domain is DVKVTQSSRYLVKRTGEKVFLECVQDMDHENMFWYRQDPGLGLRLIYFSYDVKMKEKGDIPEGYSVSREKKERFSLILESASTNQTSMYLCASSSWQWQETQYFGPGTRLLVL.

This clone was recorded only once. J is TRBJ1-5 and V is TRBV27; TRBD1 might be the D (5 bases). CDR1 is MNHEY and CDR2 is SMNVEV in the germline V gene (reference sequence). This CDR3 has 13 amino acids. The V gene lost 5 bases and the J gene lost 7 bases, with 12 bases spanning the gap. The CDR3 DNA reads as TGTGCCAGCAGTCCGACGGGGGAACAGCCCCAGCATTTT. Translating it yields CASSPTGEQPQHF.

The chain couples TRBV18 to TRBJ2-5; D unclear. The ends were cut back, 0 bases at V and 2 bases at J, with 10 bases in the middle. CDR1 and CDR2 from the germline V gene are KGHSH and LQKENI. The CDR3 has 15 residues. CDR3 residues: CASSPPKSEQETQYF. The CDR3 bases are TGTGCCAGCTCACCACCGAAGTCCGAACAAGAGACCCAGTACTTC.

In its sample, this clone was seen once. The CDR3 sequence: CASSPGDRGYEQYF. As DNA, the CDR3 is TGTGCCAGCAGCCCGGGGGACAGGGGCTACGAGCAGTACTTC. The chain couples TRBV9 to TRBJ2-7, with 10 bases fitting TRBD1. The CDR3 spans 14 residues. Germline loops: CDR1 SGDLS, CDR2 YYNGEE. The ends lost 4 bases at V and 3 bases at J; junction bases unmatched: 4. The full variable domain, in which reference TRBV9 and TRBJ2-7 provide the parts outside the CDR3, is DSGVTQTPKHLITATGQRVTLRCSPRSGDLSVYWYQQSLDQGLQFLIQYYNGEERAKGNILERFSAQQFPDLHSELNLSSLELGDSALYFCASSPGDRGYEQYFGPGTRLTVT.

The chain has TRBV5-1 and TRBJ2-7, with 9 bases that match TRBD1. CDR1 and CDR2 (germline): SGHRS, YFSETQ. V shed 3 bases, J shed 3 bases, and the junction held 4 bases outside the gene matches. The CDR3 consists of 14 residues. The CDR3, as DNA: TGCGCCAGCAGCTCGGACAGGGGCGTCTACGAGCAGTACTTC. It encodes CASSSDRGVYEQYF.

The chain is built from TRBV7-9 and TRBJ1-5; 10 bases line up with TRBD1. Germline V gene data show CDR1 as SEHNR and CDR2 as FQNEAQ (reference sequence). There are 17 residues in the CDR3. Unmatched junction bases numbered 9, after V lost 5 bases and J lost 2 bases. The CDR3 protein is CASSPGTGEFGNQPQHF. The CDR3 DNA sequence: TGTGCCAGCAGCCCTGGGACAGGGGAATTTGGCAATCAGCCCCAGCATTTT.

The CDR3 region is CAWSHGGTIVYEQYF. CDR3 sequence (DNA): TGTGCCTGGAGTCACGGGGGGACTATCGTCTACGAGCAGTACTTC. The chain employs TRBV30 and TRBJ2-7; 7 bases agree with TRBD2. The CDR3 sequence is 15 residues long. CDR1 is GTSNPN, CDR2 SVGIG, per germline (reference sequence). The ends lost 2 bases at V and 3 bases at J; junction bases unmatched: 10.